These 18 T cell receptor beta chains share one sample of origin, sequenced in a study of CD8+ T cells in alopecia areata. Treatment defined: oral pan-JAK inhibitor, 5-10 mg twice daily. Once RNA had been extracted, it was reverse transcribed into cDNA to act as the sequencing template. Data came from immunoSEQ multiplex PCR; TCRdb stores just in-frame clones and leaves some out. Of fewer than 250,000 clones listed, 30% to 40% were seen once; the top ten hold about 0.48%. Sequencing was performed on CD4+ T cells sorted from blood, taken at approximately week 30, from a patient treated with tofacitinib. Receptors originate from a human donor with alopecia areata.

The chain combines TRBV19 with TRBJ1-5; D might be TRBD1 (5 bases). CDR3 length: 14 amino acids. Trimming left V 9 bases short and J 5 bases short, with 17 bases between. In germline, CDR1 is LNHDA, CDR2 SQIVND (reference sequence). In nucleotides, the CDR3 is TGTGCCAGCCTAGTGGGGGATAAGGATCAGCCCCAGCATTTT. Amino acids: CASLVGDKDQPQHF.

V and J are TRBV2 and TRBJ2-7; 11 nucleotides align to TRBD1. V shed 4 bases, J shed 2 bases, and the junction held 4 bases outside the gene matches. CDR3 length: 15 residues. The germline V gene encodes CDR1 SNHLY and CDR2 FYNNEI. The CDR3 DNA reads TGTGCCAGCAGTGTTGGGACAGGGGGGACCTACGAGCAGTACTTC. Its translation is CASSVGTGGTYEQYF.

The gene calls are TRBV9 and TRBJ2-3; 9 bases are a match to TRBD2. V lost 3 bases to trimming and J lost 5 bases; unmatched junction nucleotides: 16. The CDR3 consists of 18 residues. Germline CDR1 SGDLS, CDR2 YYNGEE. For the CDR3, the DNA is TGTGCCAGCAGCGAAACTCGGAGGGTAGCGGGAGAAGGAGATACGCAGTATTTT. This encodes CASSETRRVAGEGDTQYF.

The chain recombines TRBV6-5 with TRBJ2-5; tentatively, D is TRBD1 (6 bases). Germline-derived CDR1 and CDR2 are MNHEY and SVGAGI. CDR3 length: 15 residues. Deletions cut 6 bases from V and 0 bases from J, with 14 bases between. In DNA form, the CDR3 reads TGTGCCAGCAGGGGTCGACAGGCCAACCAAGAGACCCAGTACTTC. This codes for CASRGRQANQETQYF.

The chain combines TRBV15 with TRBJ1-6, with D hard to call. This CDR3 spans 14 amino acids. The V end was cut by 1 base, the J end by 10 bases, with 11 bases between. CDR1 and CDR2 (germline): LNHNV, YYDKDF (reference sequence). The CDR3: CATSRASTQSPLHF. Here the CDR3 DNA reads TGTGCCACCAGCAGAGCTAGCACCCAATCACCCCTCCACTTT.

This clone was seen only a few times. This chain joins TRBV4-2 and TRBJ2-1, with 7 positions matching TRBD2. Germline CDR1 reads LGHNA; CDR2 reads YNFKEQ. V lost 0 bases to trimming and J lost 7 bases; unmatched junction nucleotides: 6. CDR3 length equals 15 residues. CDR3 DNA sequence: TGTGCCAGCAGCCAAGATGCTAGCGGCCCTAATGAGCAGTTCTTC. Protein: CASSQDASGPNEQFF.

The V and J genes are TRBV5-4 and TRBJ2-1, with D uncertain. Trimming took off 2 bases at V and 7 bases at J, with 7 bases between the two ends. The CDR3 spans 12 residues. In germline, CDR1 is SGHNT, CDR2 YYREEE (reference sequence). CDR3 in DNA: TGTGCCAGCAGCTTAAGGCTTAATGAGCAGTTCTTC. Protein product: CASSLRLNEQFF.

V gene TRBV11-2 combines with J gene TRBJ2-1, with 10 positions matching TRBD2. The V segment lost 2 bases and the J segment 6 bases; nucleotides outside the gene matches: 13. This CDR3 has 18 amino acids. Germline V gene lookup returns CDR1 SGHAT and CDR2 FQNNGV. DNA of the CDR3: TGTGCCAGCAGCTTATACGTCGGGAGCGGGGGGGCCCGCAATGAGCAGTTCTTC. As protein: CASSLYVGSGGARNEQFF.

The J gene is TRBJ2-7, the V gene TRBV7-8, with no clear D. Germline CDR1 reads SGHVS; CDR2 reads FQNEAQ. With 5 bases removed from V and 2 bases from J, the gap between germline ends came to 13 bases. The CDR3 runs 14 residues. The CDR3 protein is CASSPTGRPYEQYF. CDR3 nucleotides: TGTGCCAGCAGCCCCACCGGTCGACCCTACGAGCAGTACTTC.

This chain connects TRBV4-1 to TRBJ1-4; D is possibly TRBD1 (5 bases). Trimming took 0 bases from V and 5 from J, leaving 10 bases between them. The CDR3 is 15 residues long. Per the germline V gene, CDR1 is MGHRA and CDR2 is YSYEKL. The CDR3 coding sequence is TGCGCCAGCAGCCAAGACGGGGGAAAGAATGAAAAACTGTTTTTT. Its protein product is CASSQDGGKNEKLFF.

V is TRBV7-9 and J is TRBJ1-4; D may be TRBD1 (5 bases). The ends were cut back, 5 bases at V and 3 bases at J, with 13 bases in the middle. The CDR3 has 15 residues. CDR1 SEHNR and CDR2 FQNEAQ come from the germline V gene (reference sequence). The CDR3 sequence is CASSPYRLANEKLFF. CDR3 coding DNA: TGTGCCAGCAGCCCTTACAGGCTGGCTAATGAAAAACTGTTTTTT.

The rearrangement joins TRBV15 to TRBJ2-6; D is uncertain. The CDR3 consists of 19 residues. Germline V gives CDR1 LNHNV, CDR2 YYDKDF (reference sequence). Deletions cut 0 bases from V and 4 bases from J, with 19 bases between. DNA for the CDR3: TGTGCCACCAGCAGAGATCCGCCTCGGGCGCGCTCAGGGGCCAACGTCCTGACTTTC. It specifies CATSRDPPRARSGANVLTF. The full variable domain, rest sourced from reference TRBV15 and TRBJ2-6, is DAMVIQNPRYQVTQFGKPVTLSCSQTLNHNVMYWYQQKSSQAPKLLFHYYDKDFNNEADTPDNFQSRRPNTSFCFLDIRSPGLGDTAMYLCATSRDPPRARSGANVLTFGAGSRLTVL.

V usage is TRBV30 and J usage is TRBJ2-3, with D possibly matching TRBD1 (5 bases). In germline, CDR1 is GTSNPN, CDR2 SVGIG (reference sequence). The CDR3 loop spans 15 amino acids. V dropped 0 bases and J dropped 0 bases, with 10 bases sitting between them. The CDR3 DNA reads as TGTGCCTGGAGTGTAGGGGCGTCTAGCACAGATACGCAGTATTTT. Translated, it gives CAWSVGASSTDTQYF.

The V and J genes are TRBV5-6 and TRBJ2-4; D is ambiguous. Trimming left V 0 bases short and J 2 bases short, with 9 bases between. The CDR3 is 15 amino acids. Germline V lookup: CDR1 SGHDT, CDR2 YYEEEE. The CDR3 here is CASSLVVGPKNIQYF. Here the CDR3 DNA reads TGTGCCAGCAGCTTGGTTGTAGGACCCAAAAACATTCAGTACTTC.

The chain carries TRBV29-1 and TRBJ2-1; 9 bases line up with TRBD1. Unmatched junction bases numbered 8, after V lost 0 bases and J lost 5 bases. The germline V gene has CDR1 SQVTM and CDR2 ANQGSEA. This CDR3 region has 16 residues. The CDR3 here is CSVEDNNRGRDNEQFF. The DNA of the CDR3 is TGCAGCGTTGAAGATAACAACAGGGGGCGAGACAATGAGCAGTTCTTC.

This chain connects TRBV2 to TRBJ2-2; D gene ambiguous. From germline, CDR1 is SNHLY and CDR2 FYNNEI. CDR3 size: 12 residues. The V end was cut by 7 bases, the J end by 6 bases, with 9 bases between. The CDR3 loop is CASKQDAGELFF. CDR3 coding DNA: TGTGCCAGCAAGCAGGATGCCGGGGAGCTGTTTTTT.

J is TRBJ2-7 and V is TRBV15; 13 bases match TRBD2. Germline loops: CDR1 LNHNV, CDR2 YYDKDF (reference sequence). The V segment lost 3 bases and the J segment 0 bases; nucleotides outside the gene matches: 5. This CDR3 contains 17 residues. CDR3: CATSRGLAGMSSYEQYF. CDR3 DNA sequence: TGTGCCACCAGCAGGGGACTAGCGGGGATGAGCTCCTACGAGCAGTACTTC.

The chain combines TRBV7-3 with TRBJ1-1; 7 positions agree with TRBD1. This CDR3 has 13 amino acids. V lost 2 bases, J lost 3 bases, and 0 bases stayed unmatched. CDR1 and CDR2 from the germline V gene are SGHTA and FQGTGA. DNA for the CDR3: TGTGCCAGCAGCTTACAGGGGGACACTGAAGCTTTCTTT. Translated: CASSLQGDTEAFF.